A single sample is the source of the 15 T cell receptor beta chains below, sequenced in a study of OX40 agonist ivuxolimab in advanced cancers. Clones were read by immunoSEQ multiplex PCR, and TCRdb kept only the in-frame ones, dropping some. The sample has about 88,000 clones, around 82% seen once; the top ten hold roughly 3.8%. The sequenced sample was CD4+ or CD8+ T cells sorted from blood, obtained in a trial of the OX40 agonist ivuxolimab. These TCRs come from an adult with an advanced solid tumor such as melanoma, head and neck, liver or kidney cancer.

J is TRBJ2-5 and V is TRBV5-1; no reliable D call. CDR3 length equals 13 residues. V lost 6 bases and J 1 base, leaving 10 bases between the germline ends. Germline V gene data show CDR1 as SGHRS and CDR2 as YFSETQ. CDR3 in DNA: TGCGCCAGCAAACGCCGGCCCCAAGAGACCCAGTACTTC. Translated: CASKRRPQETQYF.

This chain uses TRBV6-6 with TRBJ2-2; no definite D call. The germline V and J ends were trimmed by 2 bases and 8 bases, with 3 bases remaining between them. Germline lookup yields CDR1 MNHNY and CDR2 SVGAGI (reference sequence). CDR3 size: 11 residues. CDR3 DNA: TGTGCCAGCAGTTACGTAGGGGAGCTGTTTTTT. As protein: CASSYVGELFF.

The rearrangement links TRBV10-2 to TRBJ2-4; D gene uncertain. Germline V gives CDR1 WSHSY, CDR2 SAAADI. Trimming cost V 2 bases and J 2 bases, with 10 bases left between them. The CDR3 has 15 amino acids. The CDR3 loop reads CASSEDSRPKNIQYF. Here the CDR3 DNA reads TGCGCCAGCAGTGAGGACTCGCGTCCCAAAAACATTCAGTACTTC.

The DNA for the CDR3 is TGTGCCAGCGGCTATACAGCGATCCCCTCCTACGAGCAGTACTTC. This codes for CASGYTAIPSYEQYF. This chain joins TRBV28 and TRBJ2-7, with D uncertain. V was trimmed by 8 bases and J by 0 bases, leaving 17 bases between them. This CDR3 has 15 residues. Germline CDR1 and CDR2: MDHEN and SYDVKM.

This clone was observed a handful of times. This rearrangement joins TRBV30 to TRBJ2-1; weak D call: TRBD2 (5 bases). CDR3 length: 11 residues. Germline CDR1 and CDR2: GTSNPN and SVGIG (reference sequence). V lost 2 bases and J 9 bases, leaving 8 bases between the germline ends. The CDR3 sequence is CAWSLEGEQFF. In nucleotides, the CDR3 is TGTGCCTGGAGTCTCGAGGGTGAGCAGTTCTTC.

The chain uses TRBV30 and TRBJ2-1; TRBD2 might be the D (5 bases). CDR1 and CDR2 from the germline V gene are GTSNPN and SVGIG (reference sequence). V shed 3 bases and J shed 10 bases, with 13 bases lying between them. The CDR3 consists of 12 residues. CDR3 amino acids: CAWSGSGYEQFF. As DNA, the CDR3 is TGTGCCTGGAGCGGGTCGGGGTACGAGCAGTTCTTC.

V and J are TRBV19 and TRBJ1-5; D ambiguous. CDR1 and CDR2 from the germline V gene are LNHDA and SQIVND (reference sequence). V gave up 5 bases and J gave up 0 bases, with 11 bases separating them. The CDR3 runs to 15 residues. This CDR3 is CASSSQPYSNQPQHF. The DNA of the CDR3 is TGTGCCAGTAGTTCTCAACCGTATAGCAATCAGCCCCAGCATTTT.

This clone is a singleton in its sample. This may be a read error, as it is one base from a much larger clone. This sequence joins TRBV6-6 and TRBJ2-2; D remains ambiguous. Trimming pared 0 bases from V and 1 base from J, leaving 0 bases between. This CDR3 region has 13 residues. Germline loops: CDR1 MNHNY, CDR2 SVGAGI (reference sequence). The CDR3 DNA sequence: TGTGCCAGCAGTTACTCGAACACCGGGGAGCTGTTTTTT. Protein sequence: CASSYSNTGELFF.

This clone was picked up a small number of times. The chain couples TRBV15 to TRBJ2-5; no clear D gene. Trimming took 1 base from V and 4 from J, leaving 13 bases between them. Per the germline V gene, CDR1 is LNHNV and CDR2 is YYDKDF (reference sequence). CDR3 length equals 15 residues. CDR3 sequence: CATSRGETPGETQYF. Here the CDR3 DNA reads TGTGCCACCAGCAGAGGGGAAACCCCCGGAGAGACCCAGTACTTC.

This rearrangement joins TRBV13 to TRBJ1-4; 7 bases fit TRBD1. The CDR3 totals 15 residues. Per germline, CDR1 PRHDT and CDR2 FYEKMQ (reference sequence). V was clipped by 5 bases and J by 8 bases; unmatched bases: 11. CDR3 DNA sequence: TGTGCCAGCAGCCTAAGACAGGGCGGGGGGGAAAAACTGTTTTTT. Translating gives CASSLRQGGGEKLFF.

The CDR3 DNA is TGCGCCAGCGGTAGGCGGGAGGGCCTCGATACGCAGTATTTT. Translating it yields CASGRREGLDTQYF. The V call is TRBV10-1, the J call TRBJ2-3, with 9 bases that match TRBD2. V lost 8 bases to trimming and J lost 6 bases; unmatched junction nucleotides: 9. The length of the CDR3 is 14 residues. Per the germline V gene, CDR1 is WNHNN and CDR2 is SYGVQD (reference sequence).

CDR3 sequence reads: CASSVDRIAGGEQFF. The CDR3 DNA sequence: TGTGCCAGCAGTGTCGACAGGATAGCGGGAGGTGAGCAGTTCTTC. The chain links TRBV6-1 to TRBJ2-1; 10 positions agree with TRBD2. CDR3 size: 15 residues. Trimming took 4 bases from V and 9 from J; bases not matched to a gene: 9. Looked up from germline, CDR1 is MNHNS and CDR2 is SASEGT.

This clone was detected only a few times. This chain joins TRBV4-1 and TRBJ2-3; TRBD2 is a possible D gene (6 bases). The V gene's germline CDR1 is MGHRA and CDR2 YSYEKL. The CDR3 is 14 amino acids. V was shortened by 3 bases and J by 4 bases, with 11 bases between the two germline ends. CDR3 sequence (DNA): TGCGCCAGCAGCCACCTGGGGGAGGCAGATACGCAGTATTTT. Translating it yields CASSHLGEADTQYF.

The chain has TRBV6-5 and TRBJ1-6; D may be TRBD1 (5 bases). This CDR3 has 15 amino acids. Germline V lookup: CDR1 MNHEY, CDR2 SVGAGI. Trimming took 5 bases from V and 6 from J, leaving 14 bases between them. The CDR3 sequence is CASSPGTFFNSPLHF. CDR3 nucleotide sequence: TGTGCCAGCAGTCCCGGGACCTTCTTTAATTCACCCCTCCACTTT.

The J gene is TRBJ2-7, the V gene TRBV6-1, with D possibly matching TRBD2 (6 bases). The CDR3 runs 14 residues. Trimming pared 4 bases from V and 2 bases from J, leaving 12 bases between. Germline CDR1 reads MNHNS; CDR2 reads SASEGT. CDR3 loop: CASSVGLDPYEQYF. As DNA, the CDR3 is TGTGCCAGCAGTGTGGGACTGGATCCCTACGAGCAGTACTTC.